One sample yielded the 31 T cell receptor beta chains listed below, sequenced in a study of blood T cell repertoires in COVID-19. TCRdb's table, derived via immunoSEQ multiplex PCR, lists solely in-frame clones and lacks some. The data hold about 140,000 clones, with 84% observed a single time. The material sequenced was peripheral blood. The source of these receptors is a human donor in a cohort sampled during active COVID-19.

This chain connects TRBV11-2 to TRBJ1-6; D is perhaps TRBD1 (6 bases). The CDR3 spans 15 residues. CDR1 is SGHAT and CDR2 is FQNNGV in the germline V gene. V was trimmed by 5 bases and J by 9 bases, leaving 17 bases between them. The CDR3 region is CASSQRTGLGSPLHF. The CDR3 region has the DNA TGTGCCAGCAGCCAGAGAACAGGGTTGGGTTCACCCCTCCACTTT.

The V gene is TRBV6-2 or TRBV6-3, the J gene TRBJ2-3; D is possibly TRBD2 (6 bases). From germline, CDR1 is MNHEY and CDR2 SVGEGT. Trimming shortened V by 6 bases and J by 2 bases, and 12 bases separated the two germline ends. The CDR3 consists of 14 residues. As DNA, the CDR3 is TGTGCCAGCAGCGAGGGACTCTACACAGATACGCAGTATTTT. Encoded protein: CASSEGLYTDTQYF.

The chain has TRBV5-1 and TRBJ1-1, with D possibly being TRBD1 (5 bases). The V end lost 0 bases, the J end lost 6 bases, and 18 bases lay between the germline ends. CDR1 is SGHRS, CDR2 YFSETQ, per germline. The CDR3 length is 16 residues. The CDR3 protein is CASSLGGGGASAEAFF. CDR3 coding DNA: TGCGCCAGCAGCTTGGGGGGCGGAGGGGCTTCGGCTGAAGCTTTCTTT.

A single count supports this clone. The V call is TRBV5-6, the J call TRBJ2-5; TRBD2 matches at 7 bases. The CDR3 spans 15 residues. J was trimmed by 1 base and V by 3 bases; bases with no gene match: 6. Per germline, CDR1 SGHDT and CDR2 YYEEEE. This CDR3 is CASSSFGTTQETQYF. CDR3 coding DNA: TGTGCCAGCAGCTCATTCGGGACTACCCAAGAGACCCAGTACTTC.

The V call is TRBV9, the J call TRBJ2-5; 8 nucleotides align to TRBD1. Germline CDR1 reads SGDLS; CDR2 reads YYNGEE. Trimming cost V 3 bases and J 6 bases; bases outside gene matches: 7. CDR3 size: 14 residues. This CDR3 reads CASSETTGVQTQYF. The DNA for the CDR3 is TGTGCCAGCAGCGAAACGACAGGGGTCCAGACCCAGTACTTC.

The chain joins TRBV11-2 to TRBJ2-5, with D possibly being TRBD1 (5 bases). Trimming left V 5 bases short and J 4 bases short, with 23 bases between. The CDR3 covers 17 residues. Germline assignment: CDR1 SGHAT and CDR2 FQNNGV. Here the CDR3 reads CASSQTRFGVGAETQYF. The CDR3 DNA reads as TGTGCCAGCAGCCAGACGAGGTTTGGTGTAGGGGCAGAGACCCAGTACTTC.

The rearrangement uses TRBV7-3 and TRBJ2-2; 12 positions agree with TRBD2. The J segment lost 6 bases and the V segment lost 0 bases, leaving 8 bases of the junction unmatched. The germline CDR1 and CDR2 sequences are SGHTA and FQGTGA. This CDR3 spans 18 amino acids. This CDR3 reads CASSLTPSGGASSGELFF. In nucleotides, the CDR3 is TGTGCCAGCAGCTTAACCCCTAGCGGGGGGGCTAGTTCCGGGGAGCTGTTTTTT.

The chain joins TRBV29-1 to TRBJ2-7; D is perhaps TRBD1 (6 bases). V lost 4 bases to trimming and J lost 3 bases, with 19 bases between them. Germline lookup yields CDR1 SQVTM and CDR2 ANQGSEA. This CDR3 has 15 amino acids. CDR3 region: CSVGTDRGGFYEQYF. The CDR3 nucleotides read TGCAGCGTTGGGACGGACCGAGGGGGATTCTACGAGCAGTACTTC.

The chain joins TRBV4-3 to TRBJ1-1; tentative D call: TRBD1 (5 bases). Trimming pared 0 bases from V and 10 bases from J, leaving 15 bases between. The germline V gene has CDR1 LGHNA and CDR2 YSLEER. The CDR3 consists of 14 residues. The CDR3 protein is CASSQDPQGLAAFF. In DNA, the CDR3 is TGCGCCAGCAGCCAAGATCCCCAGGGTTTAGCAGCTTTCTTT.

The chain combines TRBV4-1 with TRBJ2-2; 8 nucleotides align to TRBD2. Unmatched junction bases numbered 12, after V lost 0 bases and J lost 9 bases. The CDR3 sequence is 17 residues long. CDR1 MGHRA and CDR2 YSYEKL come from the germline V gene. For the CDR3, the DNA is TGCGCCAGCAGCCAAGATCGAGATAGCGGGGTAGTCCGGGAGCTGTTTTTT. This codes for CASSQDRDSGVVRELFF.

The J gene is TRBJ2-2, the V gene TRBV6-1; 7 bases map to TRBD1. V shed 2 bases and J 0 bases; nucleotides not matched to a gene: 0. Germline-derived CDR1 and CDR2 are MNHNS and SASEGT. The CDR3 sequence is 15 residues long. The CDR3 loop is CASSERGPNTGELFF. The CDR3 region has the DNA TGTGCCAGCAGTGAAAGGGGGCCGAACACCGGGGAGCTGTTTTTT.

The chain has TRBV4-1 and TRBJ2-7, with 7 nucleotides matching TRBD1. Germline V lookup: CDR1 MGHRA, CDR2 YSYEKL. The CDR3 consists of 16 residues. The trim removed 3 bases at V and 0 bases at J, leaving 8 bases unmatched. The CDR3 nucleotides are TGCGCCAGCAGCCACTACACGGGACAGTTCTCCTACGAGCAGTACTTC. This sequence encodes CASSHYTGQFSYEQYF.

The J gene is TRBJ1-2, the V gene TRBV5-6, with D possibly being TRBD1 (6 bases). The V gene's germline CDR1 is SGHDT and CDR2 YYEEEE. The CDR3 is 14 residues long. The V end was cut by 2 bases, the J end by 5 bases, with 13 bases between. The CDR3, as DNA: TGTGCCAGCAGCTTTGACAGGTCTACGTATGGCTACACCTTC. Translation: CASSFDRSTYGYTF.

The table lists this clone with a few counts. The V and J genes are TRBV28 and TRBJ1-4; tentative D call: TRBD1 (5 bases). Trimming took 3 bases from V and 10 from J, leaving 9 bases between them. The germline gives CDR1 MDHEN, CDR2 SYDVKM. CDR3 size: 12 residues. The CDR3 nucleotides read TGTGCCAGCAGTTTCCGGGGGAGAAAACTGTTTTTT. Encoded protein: CASSFRGRKLFF.

The rearrangement joins TRBV7-9 to TRBJ2-5; perhaps TRBD1 as D (6 bases). Per germline, CDR1 SEHNR and CDR2 FQNEAQ (reference sequence). The CDR3 is 13 amino acids. Trimming left V 5 bases short and J 4 bases short, with 11 bases between. CDR3 nucleotide sequence: TGTGCCAGCAGCCGAATACAGGGAGAGACCCAGTACTTC. Its protein product is CASSRIQGETQYF. Filled out from reference TRBV7-9 and TRBJ2-5, the complete variable domain reads DTGVSQNPRHKITKRGQNVTFRCDPISEHNRLYWYRQTLGQGPEFLTYFQNEAQLEKSRLLSDRFSAERPKGSFSTLEIQRTEQGDSAMYLCASSRIQGETQYFGPGTRLLVL.

CDR3 coding DNA: TGTGCCAGCAGTTCTGGACAGGGAAGGACCGGGGAGCTGTTTTTT. Protein product: CASSSGQGRTGELFF. The chain recombines TRBV3-1 (or the pseudogene TRBV3-2) with TRBJ2-2; TRBD1 aligns across 8 bases. CDR1 and CDR2 from the germline V gene are LGHDT and YNNKEL (reference sequence). The CDR3 has 15 residues. With 6 bases clipped from V and 5 bases from J, the junction kept 8 bases outside the gene matches.

The chain combines TRBV2 with TRBJ1-1; maybe TRBD1 (6 bases). The CDR3 sequence is 13 residues long. V gave up 11 bases and J gave up 5 bases, with 18 bases separating them. Germline CDR1 SNHLY, CDR2 FYNNEI. The CDR3 sequence: CAGGGREGTEAFF. CDR3 coding DNA: TGTGCCGGGGGCGGCAGGGAAGGAACTGAAGCTTTCTTT.

The rearrangement links TRBV14 to TRBJ1-5; no clear D gene. The germline V gene encodes CDR1 SGHDN and CDR2 FVKESK. V shed 1 base and J shed 6 bases, with 10 bases lying between them. CDR3 length: 14 amino acids. The DNA for the CDR3 is TGTGCCAGCAGCCAAGCGGGGAAGGGTCAGCCCCAGCATTTT. Its translation: CASSQAGKGQPQHF.

This clone was counted once. This chain joins TRBV5-1 and TRBJ2-7, with D possibly being TRBD2 (7 bases). The CDR3 covers 15 residues. Germline V gene data show CDR1 as SGHRS and CDR2 as YFSETQ. The ends were cut back, 2 bases at V and 6 bases at J, with 18 bases in the middle. In DNA, the CDR3 is TGCGCCAGCAGCTTTTCCGGATCGGGGGGCGGCGAGCAGTACTTC. Its translation is CASSFSGSGGGEQYF. The whole variable domain, filled in from reference TRBV5-1 and TRBJ2-7, reads KAGVTQTPRYLIKTRGQQVTLSCSPISGHRSVSWYQQTPGQGLQFLFEYFSETQRNKGNFPGRFSGRQFSNSRSEMNVSTLELGDSALYLCASSFSGSGGGEQYFGPGTRLTVT.

The genes are TRBV7-6 and TRBJ2-2; no clear D. Between the trimmed V and J ends, which lost 5 bases and 4 bases, there was a span of 14 bases. This CDR3 has 15 amino acids. From germline, CDR1 is SGHVS and CDR2 FNYEAQ. This CDR3 is CASSPLDFSTGELFF. The CDR3 DNA reads as TGTGCCAGCAGCCCCCTTGACTTTAGCACCGGGGAGCTGTTTTTT. The variable domain in full, with the rest retrieved from reference TRBV7-6 and TRBJ2-2, is GAGVSQSPRYKVTKRGQDVALRCDPISGHVSLYWYRQALGQGPEFLTYFNYEAQQDKSGLPNDRFSAERPEGSISTLTIQRTEQRDSAMYRCASSPLDFSTGELFFGEGSRLTVL.

The genes are TRBV2 and TRBJ1-4; TRBD1 is a possible D gene (6 bases). The CDR3 sequence is 12 residues long. Trimming shortened V by 8 bases and J by 8 bases, and 12 bases separated the two germline ends. Germline V CDR1 and CDR2: SNHLY, FYNNEI. The DNA for the CDR3 is TGTGCCAGCGCTGGGGGCGAAGAAAAACTGTTTTTT. It codes for CASAGGEEKLFF. Full variable domain (missing parts from reference TRBV2 and TRBJ1-4): EPEVTQTPSHQVTQMGQEVILRCVPISNHLYFYWYRQILGQKVEFLVSFYNNEISEKSEIFDDQFSVERPDGSNFTLKIRSTKLEDSAMYFCASAGGEEKLFFGSGTQLSVL.

The chain recombines TRBV12-3 or TRBV12-4 with TRBJ2-3; perhaps TRBD1 as D (7 bases). V lost 5 bases to trimming and J lost 5 bases, with 11 bases between them. The CDR3 has 13 residues. The CDR3 coding sequence is TGTGCCAGCAGTCGACAGGGAGGAGATACGCAGTATTTT. Translated, it gives CASSRQGGDTQYF.

This clone was seen just once. The rearrangement links TRBV11-2 to TRBJ2-7; TRBD2 matches 12 bases. Germline V gene data show CDR1 as SGHAT and CDR2 as FQNNGV. CDR3 size: 17 residues. V shed 5 bases and J 4 bases; nucleotides not matched to a gene: 12. CDR3 in DNA: TGTGCCAGCAGCCTATCCAGGACTAGCGGGGATTTATACGAGCAGTACTTC. Residues: CASSLSRTSGDLYEQYF. The full variable domain, completed using reference TRBV11-2 and TRBJ2-7, is EAGVAQSPRYKIIEKRQSVAFWCNPISGHATLYWYQQILGQGPKLLIQFQNNGVVDDSQLPKDRFSAERLKGVDSTLKIQPAKLEDSAVYLCASSLSRTSGDLYEQYFGPGTRLTVT.

This clone was seen a single time. The rearrangement links TRBV18 to TRBJ2-1; 8 nucleotides line up with TRBD2. The CDR3 is 15 residues long. CDR1 is KGHSH, CDR2 LQKENI, per germline. The V and J ends lost 4 bases and 3 bases, in that order; junction bases with no gene match: 5. The CDR3 DNA is TGTGCCAGCTCACTGGGCGGGGGGATCTACAATGAGCAGTTCTTC. Translation gives CASSLGGGIYNEQFF. Full variable domain (missing parts from reference TRBV18 and TRBJ2-1): NAGVMQNPRHLVRRRGQEARLRCSPMKGHSHVYWYRQLPEEGLKFMVYLQKENIIDESGMPKERFSAEFPKEGPSILRIQQVVRGDSAAYFCASSLGGGIYNEQFFGPGTRLTVL.

The chain links TRBV5-1 to TRBJ1-3; 8 positions agree with TRBD1. J lost 0 bases, V lost 4 bases, and 12 bases had no gene match. CDR1 and CDR2 (germline): SGHRS, YFSETQ. There are 18 residues in the CDR3. The CDR3, as DNA: TGCGCCAGCAGCCTAATGGGCACGGACAGGGTCTCTGGAAACACCATATATTTT. This encodes CASSLMGTDRVSGNTIYF.

This clone has just one count. CDR3 sequence reads: CASSFGQAGSYNEQFF. CDR3 DNA: TGCGCCAGCAGCTTCGGACAGGCGGGTTCCTACAATGAGCAGTTCTTC. The V call is TRBV5-1, the J call TRBJ2-1; TRBD1 matches 7 bases. The CDR3 sequence is 16 residues long. The J segment lost 1 base and the V segment lost 2 bases, leaving 6 bases of the junction unmatched. The germline gives CDR1 SGHRS, CDR2 YFSETQ.

This chain links TRBV7-2 with TRBJ2-1; TRBD1 matches 7 bases. With V trimmed by 4 bases and J by 8 bases, 5 bases remained unmatched. The CDR3 has 13 residues. Germline CDR1 reads SGHTA; CDR2 reads FQGNSA. The CDR3 region is CASSYDRVDEQFF. The CDR3 DNA is TGTGCCAGCAGCTATGACAGGGTAGATGAGCAGTTCTTC. Supplemented by reference TRBV7-2 and TRBJ2-1, the full variable domain reads GAGVSQSPSNKVTEKGKDVELRCDPISGHTALYWYRQSLGQGLEFLIYFQGNSAPDKSGLPSDRFSAERTGGSVSTLTIQRTQQEDSAVYLCASSYDRVDEQFFGPGTRLTVL.

The chain couples TRBV6-5 to TRBJ2-1, with 7 bases fitting TRBD1. Germline lookup yields CDR1 MNHEY and CDR2 SVGAGI. The junction had 12 bases not matched to a gene; V was cut back by 6 bases and J by 7 bases. The CDR3 extends over 15 amino acids. The CDR3 coding sequence is TGTGCCAGCAGCCCCCGACAGGGTGGTGGGAATGAGCAGTTCTTC. Amino acid sequence: CASSPRQGGGNEQFF.

This clone occurred a few times. The chain has TRBV19 and TRBJ2-5; the D is unclear. This CDR3 has 14 amino acids. V lost 3 bases and J lost 5, with 13 bases in between. CDR1 is LNHDA, CDR2 SQIVND, per germline (reference sequence). The CDR3 DNA is TGTGCCAGTAGTATGGGTCCCTCGAGGGAGACCCAGTACTTC. It encodes CASSMGPSRETQYF.

The V call is TRBV4-1, the J call TRBJ2-6, with TRBD1 matching over 7 bases. The CDR3 is 17 residues long. Trimming removed 1 base from V and 1 base from J; junction bases left unmatched: 4. The germline gives CDR1 MGHRA, CDR2 YSYEKL. The CDR3 nucleotides read TGCGCCAGCAGCCAAGGCCTCAGGGGGTCTGGGGCCAACGTCCTGACTTTC. Protein product: CASSQGLRGSGANVLTF.

V is TRBV7-2 and J is TRBJ1-2; TRBD1 matches at 8 bases. Germline-derived CDR1 and CDR2 are SGHTA and FQGNSA. The length of the CDR3 is 18 residues. Losses at the gene ends were 5 bases for V and 0 bases for J; bases not matched to a gene: 14. CDR3: CASSLLRQGTLANYGYTF. CDR3 sequence (DNA): TGTGCCAGCAGCCTACTACGACAGGGGACCCTAGCTAACTATGGCTACACCTTC.